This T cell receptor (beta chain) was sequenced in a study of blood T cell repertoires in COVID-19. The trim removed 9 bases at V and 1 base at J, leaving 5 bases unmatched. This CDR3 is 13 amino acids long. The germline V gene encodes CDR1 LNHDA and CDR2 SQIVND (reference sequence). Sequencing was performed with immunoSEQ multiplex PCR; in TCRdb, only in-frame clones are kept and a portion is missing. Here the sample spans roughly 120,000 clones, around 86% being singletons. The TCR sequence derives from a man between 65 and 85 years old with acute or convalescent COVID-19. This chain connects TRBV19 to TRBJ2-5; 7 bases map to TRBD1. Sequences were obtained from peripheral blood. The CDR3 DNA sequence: TGTGCCAGCTCCTGGACAGGCCAAGAGACCCAGTACTTC. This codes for CASSWTGQETQYF.